Detailed here is one T cell receptor (beta chain). Its specificity is not known. The sample is drawn from a study of OX40 agonist ivuxolimab in advanced cancers. The study, taken as a whole, reports: There was clonal expansion of CD4+ and CD8+ blood T cells by week 6 at 0.1 to 3.0 mg/kg.

Systemic immunosuppression or a history of autoimmune disease excluded patients. Libraries were prepared by immunoSEQ multiplex PCR; TCRdb keeps only in-frame clonotypes and omits some of them. The sample comprises more than 50,000 clones, 85% of which are singletons, and roughly 3.9% rests with the top ten. Trimming removed 6 bases at V and 11 bases at J, with 16 bases between. The CDR3 is 12 amino acids. Germline V gene lookup returns CDR1 MDHEN and CDR2 SYDVKM. Here the sequenced sample was CD4+ or CD8+ T cells sorted from blood, taken in a trial of the OX40 agonist ivuxolimab. This receptor was obtained from an adult with an advanced solid tumor such as melanoma, head and neck, liver or kidney cancer. The chain carries TRBV28 and TRBJ1-1; the D gene is possibly TRBD1 (5 bases). CDR3 bases: TGTGCCAGCAGCCCTTGGGACCAACTCGCTTTCTTT. Protein product: CASSPWDQLAFF.